Listed here are 16 T cell receptor beta chains from one sample, sequenced in a study of shared clonotypes between healthy human individuals. The data were produced by immunoSEQ multiplex PCR, yet TCRdb's version contains in-frame clones alone and is incomplete. The table lists around 2.3 million clones, approximately 94% of them singletons. Material for sequencing was naive CD4+ T cells sorted from blood. The sample's subset: CD45RA+ positively selected. The receptors stem from a man aged 18 to 30 in good health.

This clone was picked up one time. J is TRBJ1-1 and V is TRBV11-2, with a weak D call TRBD1 (5 bases). The CDR3 extends over 12 amino acids. The ends were cut back, 3 bases at V and 12 bases at J, with 14 bases in the middle. The V gene's germline CDR1 is SGHAT and CDR2 FQNNGV. The CDR3 nucleotides read TGTGCCAGCAGCTTCGGGGGGAAGGTAACTTTCTTT. This sequence encodes CASSFGGKVTFF.

This chain links TRBV10-3 with TRBJ1-6; D remains unclear. The germline V gene has CDR1 ENHRY and CDR2 SYGVKD. The CDR3 contains 12 residues. V was trimmed by 2 bases and J by 9 bases, leaving 5 bases between them. CDR3 nucleotides: TGTGCCATCAGTGAGCCAGGTTCACCCCTCCACTTT. Translated, it gives CAISEPGSPLHF.

The chain links TRBV5-1 to TRBJ2-7; a possible D gene is TRBD2 (6 bases). The germline V gene encodes CDR1 SGHRS and CDR2 YFSETQ. This CDR3 has 13 residues. Trimming stripped 7 bases from V and 4 bases from J, with 15 bases between. CDR3 nucleotide sequence: TGCGCCAGCTTCGCAGCGGGTAGTTACGAGCAGTACTTC. Translating it yields CASFAAGSYEQYF.

The rearrangement links TRBV5-4 to TRBJ1-2; the D gene is possibly TRBD1 (6 bases). With 5 bases removed from V and 10 bases from J, the gap between germline ends came to 24 bases. Germline values: CDR1 SGHNT, CDR2 YYREEE (reference sequence). The CDR3 runs to 15 residues. The CDR3 loop reads CASSPTGRGFYSYTF. The CDR3 nucleotides are TGTGCCAGCAGTCCTACAGGGAGGGGGTTCTATTCCTACACCTTC.

The chain recombines TRBV2 with TRBJ1-2, with a tentative D call TRBD1 (5 bases). The germline V gene encodes CDR1 SNHLY and CDR2 FYNNEI. The CDR3 runs 13 residues. V was shortened by 7 bases and J by 2 bases, with 11 bases between the two germline ends. For the CDR3, the DNA is TGTGCCAGCATGTCCCAGGGAAACTATGGCTACACCTTC. Its translation: CASMSQGNYGYTF.

In its sample, this clone was seen a few times. V and J are TRBV30 and TRBJ1-5, with 7 bases identical to TRBD1. The CDR3 runs 13 residues. CDR1 is GTSNPN, CDR2 SVGIG, per germline (reference sequence). V gave up 5 bases and J gave up 4 bases; unmatched junction bases: 5. DNA for the CDR3: TGTGCCTGGGGACAGGCCGAAAATCAGCCCCAGCATTTT. Its protein is CAWGQAENQPQHF.

As to this clone: One junction end does not reproduce the germline sequence, and a read error may be involved. The chain has TRBV6-5 and TRBJ1-2; no reliable D call. There are 15 residues in the CDR3. Germline V gene data show CDR1 as MNHEY and CDR2 as SVGAGI. Here the CDR3 reads CASSNSATKAWGYTF. For the CDR3, the DNA is TGTGCCAGCAGTAACTCGGCGACTAAAGCCTGGGGCTACACCTTC.

The J gene is TRBJ2-1, the V gene TRBV5-4, with 8 positions matching TRBD2. Trimming removed 4 bases from V and 3 bases from J; junction bases left unmatched: 9. This CDR3 contains 16 residues. CDR1 is SGHNT, CDR2 YYREEE, per germline (reference sequence). The CDR3 sequence is CASSPGGALFYNEQFF. CDR3 bases: TGTGCCAGCAGCCCCGGGGGGGCCCTTTTCTACAATGAGCAGTTCTTC.

J is TRBJ2-3 and V is TRBV5-4; TRBD1 is a possible D gene (6 bases). CDR1 and CDR2 from the germline V gene are SGHNT and YYREEE (reference sequence). The V end lost 5 bases, the J end lost 2 bases, and 12 bases lay between the germline ends. This CDR3 spans 14 amino acids. The CDR3 nucleotides read TGTGCCAGCAGTCCGGACAGCCACACAGATACGCAGTATTTT. Encoded protein: CASSPDSHTDTQYF.

The chain links TRBV4-2 to TRBJ2-3; the match to TRBD2 covers 7 bases. The trim removed 0 bases at V and 3 bases at J, leaving 9 bases unmatched. Germline CDR1 is LGHNA and CDR2 is YNFKEQ. The CDR3 extends over 17 amino acids. As DNA, the CDR3 is TGTGCCAGCAGCCAAGATGACAGCGGGGTGGGGACAGATACGCAGTATTTT. Translated: CASSQDDSGVGTDTQYF.

The rearrangement links TRBV5-6 to TRBJ2-3, with unresolved D. Germline CDR1 reads SGHDT; CDR2 reads YYEEEE. With 2 bases removed from V and 0 bases from J, the gap between germline ends came to 10 bases. The CDR3 contains 15 residues. This CDR3 reads CASSFATVSTDTQYF. The CDR3 nucleotides read TGTGCCAGCAGCTTTGCCACAGTGAGCACAGATACGCAGTATTTT.

This chain connects TRBV25-1 to TRBJ2-3; D is uncertain. The length of the CDR3 is 11 residues. CDR1 is MGHDK and CDR2 is SYGVNS in the germline V gene. Trimming pared 7 bases from V and 3 bases from J, leaving 5 bases between. CDR3 in amino acids: CASTGTDTQYF. The CDR3 DNA sequence: TGTGCCAGCACCGGTACAGATACGCAGTATTTT.

CDR3 residues: CAWSQGGGGQPQHF. For the CDR3, the DNA is TGTGCCTGGAGTCAAGGGGGGGGAGGTCAGCCCCAGCATTTT. The V gene is TRBV30, the J gene TRBJ1-5, with TRBD1 as a possible D gene (6 bases). CDR1 GTSNPN and CDR2 SVGIG come from the germline V gene (reference sequence). Trimming left V 2 bases short and J 6 bases short, with 14 bases between. CDR3 length: 14 amino acids.

This chain joins TRBV27 and TRBJ1-2; D is uncertain. The CDR3 spans 15 residues. The germline V gene encodes CDR1 MNHEY and CDR2 SMNVEV (reference sequence). Trimming shortened V by 5 bases and J by 4 bases, and 17 bases separated the two germline ends. CDR3 amino acids: CASSPLSGSGYGYTF. The CDR3 nucleotides read TGTGCCAGCAGTCCCCTTAGTGGGAGTGGCTATGGCTACACCTTC.

J is TRBJ1-3 and V is TRBV18, with D hard to call. Germline-derived CDR1 and CDR2 are KGHSH and LQKENI. V was cut by 6 bases and J by 2 bases, with 8 bases left in between. The CDR3 contains 13 residues. DNA of the CDR3: TGTGCCAGCTCCCAAGAAGCTGGAAACACCATATATTTT. Translating gives CASSQEAGNTIYF.

Concerning this clone: Other DNA sequences from this sample encode an identical CDR3 as well. The chain employs TRBV5-1 and TRBJ2-7; no clear D gene. V lost 0 bases and J lost 2, with 6 bases in between. The CDR3 loop spans 13 amino acids. Germline assignment: CDR1 SGHRS and CDR2 YFSETQ. In nucleotides, the CDR3 is TGCGCCAGCAGCTTGGGACATGCCTACGAGCAGTACTTC. The encoded protein is CASSLGHAYEQYF.